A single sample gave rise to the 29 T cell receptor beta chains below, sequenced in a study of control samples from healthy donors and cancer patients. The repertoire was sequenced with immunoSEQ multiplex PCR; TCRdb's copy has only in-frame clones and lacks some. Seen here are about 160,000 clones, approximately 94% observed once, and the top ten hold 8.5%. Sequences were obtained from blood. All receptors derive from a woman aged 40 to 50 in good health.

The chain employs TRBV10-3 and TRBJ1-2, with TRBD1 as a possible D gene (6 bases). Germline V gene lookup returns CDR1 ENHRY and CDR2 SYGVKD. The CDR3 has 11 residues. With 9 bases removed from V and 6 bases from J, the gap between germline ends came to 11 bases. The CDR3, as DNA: TGTGCCATACGACAGGCGGATGGCTACACCTTC. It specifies CAIRQADGYTF.

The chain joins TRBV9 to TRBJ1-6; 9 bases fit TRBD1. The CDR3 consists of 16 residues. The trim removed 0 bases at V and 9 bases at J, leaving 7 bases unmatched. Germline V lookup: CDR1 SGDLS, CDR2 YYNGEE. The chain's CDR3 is CASSVGDRVGGSPLHF. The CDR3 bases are TGTGCCAGCAGCGTAGGGGACAGGGTGGGAGGTTCACCCCTCCACTTT.

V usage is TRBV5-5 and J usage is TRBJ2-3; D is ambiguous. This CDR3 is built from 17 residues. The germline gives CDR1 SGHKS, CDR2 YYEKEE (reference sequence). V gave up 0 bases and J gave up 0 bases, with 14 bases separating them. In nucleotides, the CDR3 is TGTGCCAGCAGCTTGGGGGGTTCTCGTTCTAGCACAGATACGCAGTATTTT. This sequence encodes CASSLGGSRSSTDTQYF.

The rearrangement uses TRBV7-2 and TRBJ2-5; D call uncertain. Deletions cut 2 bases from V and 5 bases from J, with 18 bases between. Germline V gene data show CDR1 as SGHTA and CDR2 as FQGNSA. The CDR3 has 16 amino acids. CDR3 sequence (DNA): TGTGCCAGCAGCTTATTAGCTCGAGGCCCCGGGGAGACCCAGTACTTC. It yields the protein CASSLLARGPGETQYF.

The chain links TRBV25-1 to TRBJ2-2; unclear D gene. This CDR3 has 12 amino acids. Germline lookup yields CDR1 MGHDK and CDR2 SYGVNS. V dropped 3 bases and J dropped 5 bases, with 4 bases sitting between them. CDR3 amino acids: CASSERTGELFF. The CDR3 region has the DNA TGTGCCAGCAGTGAGCGGACCGGGGAGCTGTTTTTT.

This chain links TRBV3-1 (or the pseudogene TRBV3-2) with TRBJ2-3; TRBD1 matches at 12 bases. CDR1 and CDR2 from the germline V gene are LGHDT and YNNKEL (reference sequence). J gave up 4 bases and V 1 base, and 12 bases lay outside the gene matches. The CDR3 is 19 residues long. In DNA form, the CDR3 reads TGTGCCAGCAGCCAAGTGGGGATAACGGGACAGGGGGCCGCAGATACGCAGTATTTT. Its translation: CASSQVGITGQGAADTQYF.

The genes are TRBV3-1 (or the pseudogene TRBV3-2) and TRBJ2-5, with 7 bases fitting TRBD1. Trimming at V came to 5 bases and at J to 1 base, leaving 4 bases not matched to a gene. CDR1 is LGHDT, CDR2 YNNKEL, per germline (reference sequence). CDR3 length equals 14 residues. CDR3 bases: TGTGCCAGCAGCGAGGGACAGTTCCAAGAGACCCAGTACTTC. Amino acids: CASSEGQFQETQYF.

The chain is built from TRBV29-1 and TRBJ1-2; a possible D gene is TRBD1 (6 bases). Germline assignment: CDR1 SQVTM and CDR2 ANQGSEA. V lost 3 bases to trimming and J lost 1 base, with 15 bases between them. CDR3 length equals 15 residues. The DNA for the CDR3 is TGCAGCGTTGATACCGGCGGACAGCTTAACTATGGCTACACCTTC. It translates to CSVDTGGQLNYGYTF. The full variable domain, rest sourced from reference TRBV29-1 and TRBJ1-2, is SAVISQKPSRDICQRGTSLTIQCQVDSQVTMMFWYRQQPGQSLTLIATANQGSEATYESGFVIDKFPISRPNLTFSTLTVSNMSPEDSSIYLCSVDTGGQLNYGYTFGSGTRLTVV.

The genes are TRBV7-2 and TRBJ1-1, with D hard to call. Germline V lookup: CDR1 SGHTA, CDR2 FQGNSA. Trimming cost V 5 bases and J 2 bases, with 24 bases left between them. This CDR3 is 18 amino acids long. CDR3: CASSLSAGSRATNTEAFF. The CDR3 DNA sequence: TGTGCCAGCAGCCTCTCCGCGGGCAGCCGGGCTACTAACACTGAAGCTTTCTTT.

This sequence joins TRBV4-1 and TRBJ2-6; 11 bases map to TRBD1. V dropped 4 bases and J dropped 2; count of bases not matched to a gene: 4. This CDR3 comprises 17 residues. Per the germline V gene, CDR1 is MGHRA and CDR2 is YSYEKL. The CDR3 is CASSLGQGATGANVLTF. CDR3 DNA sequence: TGCGCCAGCAGCCTAGGACAGGGGGCGACTGGGGCCAACGTCCTGACTTTC.

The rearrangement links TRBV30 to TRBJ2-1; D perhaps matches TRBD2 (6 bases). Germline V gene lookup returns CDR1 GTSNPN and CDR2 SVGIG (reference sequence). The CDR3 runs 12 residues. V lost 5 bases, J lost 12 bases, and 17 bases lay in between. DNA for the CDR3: TGTGCCTGGGAGACGAGGGGAGCGGGGCAGTTCTTC. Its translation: CAWETRGAGQFF.

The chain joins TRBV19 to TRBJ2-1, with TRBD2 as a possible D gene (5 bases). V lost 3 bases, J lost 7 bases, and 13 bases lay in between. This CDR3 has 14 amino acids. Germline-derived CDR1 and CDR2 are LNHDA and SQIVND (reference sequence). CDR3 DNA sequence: TGTGCCAGTAGTATGAGGAGGCCCCTTAATGAGCAGTTCTTC. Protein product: CASSMRRPLNEQFF. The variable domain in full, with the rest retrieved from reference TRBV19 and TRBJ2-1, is DGGITQSPKYLFRKEGQNVTLSCEQNLNHDAMYWYRQDPGQGLRLIYYSQIVNDFQKGDIAEGYSVSREKKESFPLTVTSAQKNPTAFYLCASSMRRPLNEQFFGPGTRLTVL.

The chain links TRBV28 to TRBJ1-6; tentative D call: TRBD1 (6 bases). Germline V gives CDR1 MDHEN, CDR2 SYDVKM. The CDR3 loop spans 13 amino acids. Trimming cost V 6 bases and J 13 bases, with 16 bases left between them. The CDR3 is CASRTRQAGPLHF. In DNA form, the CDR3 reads TGTGCCAGCAGAACTAGACAGGCTGGGCCCCTCCACTTT.

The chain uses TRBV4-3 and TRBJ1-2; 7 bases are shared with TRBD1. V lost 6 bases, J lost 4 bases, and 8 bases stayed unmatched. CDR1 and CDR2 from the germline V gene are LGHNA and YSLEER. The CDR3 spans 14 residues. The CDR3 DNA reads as TGCGCCAGCAGTACAGGGGCTAATGGCTATGGCTACACCTTC. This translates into CASSTGANGYGYTF.

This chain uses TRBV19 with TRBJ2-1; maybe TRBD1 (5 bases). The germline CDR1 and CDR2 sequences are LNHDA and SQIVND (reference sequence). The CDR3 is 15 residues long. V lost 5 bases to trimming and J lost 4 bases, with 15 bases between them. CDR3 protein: CASSLEGHHYNEQFF. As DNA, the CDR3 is TGTGCCAGTAGTCTGGAAGGACACCATTACAATGAGCAGTTCTTC.

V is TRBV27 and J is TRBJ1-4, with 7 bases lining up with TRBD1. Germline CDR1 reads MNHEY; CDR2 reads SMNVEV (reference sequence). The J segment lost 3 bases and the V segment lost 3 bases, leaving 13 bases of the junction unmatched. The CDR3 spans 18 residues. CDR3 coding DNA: TGTGCCAGCAGTTTTTCCGGGAGGCAGAGGGGGCCTAATGAAAAACTGTTTTTT. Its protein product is CASSFSGRQRGPNEKLFF.

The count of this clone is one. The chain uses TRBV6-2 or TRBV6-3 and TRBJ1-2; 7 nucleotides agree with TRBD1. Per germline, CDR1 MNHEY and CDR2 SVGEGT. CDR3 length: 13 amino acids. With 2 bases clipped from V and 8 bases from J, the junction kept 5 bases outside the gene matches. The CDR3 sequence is CASSYPQGYGYTF. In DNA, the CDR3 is TGTGCCAGCAGTTACCCACAGGGGTACGGCTACACCTTC.

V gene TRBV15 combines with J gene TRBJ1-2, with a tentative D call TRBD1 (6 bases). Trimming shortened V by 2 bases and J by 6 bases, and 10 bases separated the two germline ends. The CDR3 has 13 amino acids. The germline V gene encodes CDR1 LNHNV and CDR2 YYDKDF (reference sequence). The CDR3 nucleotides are TGTGCCACCAGCAGACAAACAGGGAATGGCTACACCTTC. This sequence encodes CATSRQTGNGYTF.

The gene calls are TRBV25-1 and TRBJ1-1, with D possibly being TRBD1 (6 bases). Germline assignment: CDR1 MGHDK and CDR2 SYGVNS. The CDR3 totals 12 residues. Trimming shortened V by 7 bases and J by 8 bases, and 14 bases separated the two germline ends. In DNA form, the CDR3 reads TGTGCCAGCACTCCCGGGGGCAGGGAAGCTTTCTTT. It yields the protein CASTPGGREAFF.

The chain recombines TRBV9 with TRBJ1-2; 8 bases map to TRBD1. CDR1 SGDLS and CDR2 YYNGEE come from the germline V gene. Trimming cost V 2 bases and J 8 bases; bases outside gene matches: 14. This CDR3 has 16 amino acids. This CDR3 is CASSVQGGQGAGGYTF. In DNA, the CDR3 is TGTGCCAGCAGCGTTCAAGGGGGGCAGGGGGCGGGGGGCTACACCTTC. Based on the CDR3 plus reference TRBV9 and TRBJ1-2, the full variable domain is DSGVTQTPKHLITATGQRVTLRCSPRSGDLSVYWYQQSLDQGLQFLIQYYNGEERAKGNILERFSAQQFPDLHSELNLSSLELGDSALYFCASSVQGGQGAGGYTFGSGTRLTVV.

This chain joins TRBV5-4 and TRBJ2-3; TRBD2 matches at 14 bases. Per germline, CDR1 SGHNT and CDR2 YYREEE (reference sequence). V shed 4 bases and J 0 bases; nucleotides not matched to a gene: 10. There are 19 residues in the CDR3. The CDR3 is CASSRIWTSGRYSTDTQYF. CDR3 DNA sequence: TGTGCCAGCAGCCGTATCTGGACTAGCGGGAGGTATAGCACAGATACGCAGTATTTT.

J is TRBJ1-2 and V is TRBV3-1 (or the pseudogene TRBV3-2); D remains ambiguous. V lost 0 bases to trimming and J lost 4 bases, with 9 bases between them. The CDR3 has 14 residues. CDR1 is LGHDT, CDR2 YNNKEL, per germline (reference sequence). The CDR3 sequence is CASSQERGVYGYTF. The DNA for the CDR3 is TGTGCCAGCAGCCAAGAACGGGGAGTCTATGGCTACACCTTC.

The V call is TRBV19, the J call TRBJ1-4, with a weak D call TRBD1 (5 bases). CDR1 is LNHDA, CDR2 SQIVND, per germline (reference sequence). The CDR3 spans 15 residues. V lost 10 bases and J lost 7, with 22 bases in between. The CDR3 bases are TGTGCCACTTCCTGGCAGGGCGGGTTAGGTGAAAAACTGTTTTTT. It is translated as CATSWQGGLGEKLFF.

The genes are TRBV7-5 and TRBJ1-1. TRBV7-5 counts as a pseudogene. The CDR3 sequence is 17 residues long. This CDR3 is CARSLEFRRDLNTEAFF. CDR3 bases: TGTGCCAGAAGCTTAGAGTTCAGAAGAGACCTGAACACTGAAGCTTTCTTT.

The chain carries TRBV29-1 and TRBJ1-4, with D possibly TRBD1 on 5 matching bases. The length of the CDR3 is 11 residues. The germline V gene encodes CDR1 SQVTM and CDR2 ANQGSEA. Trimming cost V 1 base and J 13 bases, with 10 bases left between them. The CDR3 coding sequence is TGCAGCGTTGAAGTCGGGGGGAGACTGTTTTTT. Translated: CSVEVGGRLFF.

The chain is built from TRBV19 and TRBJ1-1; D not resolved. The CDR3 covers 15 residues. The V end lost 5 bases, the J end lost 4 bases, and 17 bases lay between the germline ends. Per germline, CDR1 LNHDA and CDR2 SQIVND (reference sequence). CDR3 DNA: TGTGCCAGTAGTCCCCTAGATAGGATTGGCACTGAAGCTTTCTTT. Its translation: CASSPLDRIGTEAFF.

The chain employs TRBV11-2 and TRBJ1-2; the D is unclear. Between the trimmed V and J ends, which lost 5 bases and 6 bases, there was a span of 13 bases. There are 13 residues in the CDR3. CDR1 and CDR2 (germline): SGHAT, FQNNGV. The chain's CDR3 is CASSPRQGNGYTF. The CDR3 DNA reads TGTGCCAGCAGCCCCCGGCAAGGTAATGGCTACACCTTC.

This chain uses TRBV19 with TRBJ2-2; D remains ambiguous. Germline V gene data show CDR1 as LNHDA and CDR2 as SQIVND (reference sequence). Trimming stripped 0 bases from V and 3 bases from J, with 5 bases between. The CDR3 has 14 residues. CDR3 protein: CASSIDRYTGELFF. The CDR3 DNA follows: TGTGCCAGTAGTATAGATCGTTACACCGGGGAGCTGTTTTTT.

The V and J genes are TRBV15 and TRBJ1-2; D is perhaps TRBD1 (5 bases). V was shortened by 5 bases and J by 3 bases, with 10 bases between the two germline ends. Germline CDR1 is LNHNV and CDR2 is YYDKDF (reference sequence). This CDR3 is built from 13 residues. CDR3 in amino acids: CATSPDSDYGYTF. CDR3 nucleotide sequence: TGTGCCACCAGCCCTGACAGCGACTATGGCTACACCTTC.